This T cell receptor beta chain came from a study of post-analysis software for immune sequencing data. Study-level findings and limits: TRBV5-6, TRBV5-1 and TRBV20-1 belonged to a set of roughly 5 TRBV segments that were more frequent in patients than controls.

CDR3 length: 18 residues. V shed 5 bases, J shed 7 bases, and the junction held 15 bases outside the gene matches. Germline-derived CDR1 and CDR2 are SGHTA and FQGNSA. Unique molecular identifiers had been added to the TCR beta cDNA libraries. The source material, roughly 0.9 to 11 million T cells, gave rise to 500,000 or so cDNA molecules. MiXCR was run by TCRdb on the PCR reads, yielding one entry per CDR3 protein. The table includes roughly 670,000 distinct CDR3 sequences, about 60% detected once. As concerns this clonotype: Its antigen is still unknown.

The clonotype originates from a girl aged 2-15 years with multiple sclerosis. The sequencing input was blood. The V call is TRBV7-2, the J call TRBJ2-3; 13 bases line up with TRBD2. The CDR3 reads CASSPRTSGGFLAYTQYF. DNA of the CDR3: TGTGCCAGCAGCCCCCGGACTAGCGGGGGCTTCCTAGCTTATACGCAGTATTTT.